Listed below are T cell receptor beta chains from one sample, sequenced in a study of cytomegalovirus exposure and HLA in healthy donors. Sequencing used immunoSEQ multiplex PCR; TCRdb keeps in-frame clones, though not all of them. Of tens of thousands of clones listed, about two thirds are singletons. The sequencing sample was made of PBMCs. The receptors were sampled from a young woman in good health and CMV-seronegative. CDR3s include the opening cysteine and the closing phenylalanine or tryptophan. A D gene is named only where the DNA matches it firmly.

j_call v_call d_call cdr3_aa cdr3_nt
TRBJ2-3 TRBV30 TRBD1 CAWSLGTGRIDTQYF TGTGCCTGGAGTCTCGGGACAGGGCGTATCGATACGCAGTATTTT
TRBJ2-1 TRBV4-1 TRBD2 CASSQASSGDEQFF TGCGCCAGCAGCCAAGCCTCCAGCGGGGACGAGCAGTTCTTC
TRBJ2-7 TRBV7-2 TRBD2 CASTDVGLADYEQYF TGTGCCAGCACCGACGTGGGACTAGCGGACTACGAGCAGTACTTC
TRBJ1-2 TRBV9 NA CASRMPGAEGYGYTF TGTGCCAGCAGGATGCCGGGAGCTGAGGGATATGGCTACACCTTC
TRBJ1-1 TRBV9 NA CASSGAAAEAFF TGTGCCAGCAGTGGGGCTGCCGCCGAAGCTTTCTTT
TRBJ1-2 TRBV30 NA CAWSGNAGRDGYTF TGTGCCTGGAGTGGTAATGCGGGGAGAGATGGCTACACCTTC
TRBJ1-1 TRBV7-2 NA CASSLGVWGRRTEAFF TGTGCCAGCAGCTTAGGGGTCTGGGGGCGTCGCACTGAAGCTTTCTTT
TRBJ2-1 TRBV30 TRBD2 CAWSDGGSSYNEQFF TGTGCCTGGAGTGATGGCGGGAGCTCCTACAATGAGCAGTTCTTC
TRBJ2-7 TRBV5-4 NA CASSLGPAGSWEQYF TGTGCCAGCAGCTTGGGTCCAGCGGGTTCGTGGGAGCAGTACTTC
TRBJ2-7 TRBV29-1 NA CSVEAHYGLGDEQYF TGCAGCGTTGAAGCCCACTATGGCCTCGGGGACGAGCAGTACTTC
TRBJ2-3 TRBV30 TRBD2 CAWSVQSGGLGGDTQYF TGTGCCTGGAGTGTACAGTCCGGCGGTTTGGGAGGGGATACGCAGTATTTT
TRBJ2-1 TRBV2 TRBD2 CASTPGTSDNEQFF TGTGCCAGCACCCCTGGGACTAGCGACAATGAGCAGTTCTTC
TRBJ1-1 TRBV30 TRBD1 CAWSFWDRKNTEAFF TGTGCCTGGAGTTTCTGGGACAGAAAGAACACTGAAGCTTTCTTT